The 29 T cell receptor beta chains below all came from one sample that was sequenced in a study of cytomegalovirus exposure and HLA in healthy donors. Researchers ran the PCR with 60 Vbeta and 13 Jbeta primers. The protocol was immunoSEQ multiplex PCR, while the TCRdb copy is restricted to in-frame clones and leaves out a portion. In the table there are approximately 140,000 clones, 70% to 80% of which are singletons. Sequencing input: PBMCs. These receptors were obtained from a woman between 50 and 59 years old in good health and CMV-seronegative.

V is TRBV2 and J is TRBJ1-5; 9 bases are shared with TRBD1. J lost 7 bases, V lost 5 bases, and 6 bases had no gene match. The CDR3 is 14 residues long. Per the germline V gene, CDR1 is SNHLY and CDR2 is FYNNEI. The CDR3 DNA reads TGTGCCAGCAGTCTTGGGACAGGGCCCCAGCCCCAGCATTTT. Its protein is CASSLGTGPQPQHF.

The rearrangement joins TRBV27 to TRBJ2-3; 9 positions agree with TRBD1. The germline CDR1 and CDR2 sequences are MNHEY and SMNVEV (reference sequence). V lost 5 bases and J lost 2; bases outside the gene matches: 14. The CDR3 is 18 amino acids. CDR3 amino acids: CASSPSWTGQGITDTQYF. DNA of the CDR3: TGTGCCAGCAGTCCAAGCTGGACAGGACAGGGGATCACAGATACGCAGTATTTT.

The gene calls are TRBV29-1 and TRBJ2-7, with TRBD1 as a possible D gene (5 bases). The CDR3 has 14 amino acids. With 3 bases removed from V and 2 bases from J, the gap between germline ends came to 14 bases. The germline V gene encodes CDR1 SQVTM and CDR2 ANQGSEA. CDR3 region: CSVDDGDSTYEQYF. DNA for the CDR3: TGCAGCGTTGACGATGGAGACAGTACCTACGAGCAGTACTTC.

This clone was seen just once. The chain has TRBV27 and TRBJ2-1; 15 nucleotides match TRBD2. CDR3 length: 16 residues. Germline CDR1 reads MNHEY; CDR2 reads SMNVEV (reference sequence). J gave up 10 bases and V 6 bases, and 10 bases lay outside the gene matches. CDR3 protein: CASRPWGLAGGGEQFF. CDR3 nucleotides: TGTGCCAGCAGGCCCTGGGGACTAGCGGGGGGAGGGGAGCAGTTCTTC.

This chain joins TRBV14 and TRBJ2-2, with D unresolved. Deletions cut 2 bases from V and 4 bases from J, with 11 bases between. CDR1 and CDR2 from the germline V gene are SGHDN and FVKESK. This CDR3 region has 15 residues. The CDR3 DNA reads TGTGCCAGCAGCCAATTATTAGCTTTCACCGGGGAGCTGTTTTTT. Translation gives CASSQLLAFTGELFF.

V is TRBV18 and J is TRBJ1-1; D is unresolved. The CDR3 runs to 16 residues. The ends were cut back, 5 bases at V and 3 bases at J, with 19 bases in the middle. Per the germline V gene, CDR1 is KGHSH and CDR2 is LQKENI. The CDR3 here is CASSKRSGERDTEAFF. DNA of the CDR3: TGTGCCAGCTCAAAGAGATCGGGTGAACGGGACACTGAAGCTTTCTTT.

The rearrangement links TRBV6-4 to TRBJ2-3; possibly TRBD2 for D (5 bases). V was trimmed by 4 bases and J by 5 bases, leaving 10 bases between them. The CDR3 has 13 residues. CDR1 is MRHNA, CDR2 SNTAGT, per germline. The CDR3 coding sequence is TGTGCCAGCAGTGCTAACGGGATAGATACGCAGTATTTT. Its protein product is CASSANGIDTQYF.

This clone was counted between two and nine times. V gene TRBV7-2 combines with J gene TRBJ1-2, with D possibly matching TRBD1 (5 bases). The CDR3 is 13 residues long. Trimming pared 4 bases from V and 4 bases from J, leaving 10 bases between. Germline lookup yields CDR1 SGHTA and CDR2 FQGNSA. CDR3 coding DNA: TGTGCCAGCAGCTCGGACACTGCCTATGGCTACACCTTC. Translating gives CASSSDTAYGYTF.

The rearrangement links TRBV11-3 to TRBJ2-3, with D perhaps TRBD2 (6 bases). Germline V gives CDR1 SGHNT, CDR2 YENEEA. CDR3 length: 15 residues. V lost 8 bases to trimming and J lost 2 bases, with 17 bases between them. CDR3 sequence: CASGRGTGDTDTQYF. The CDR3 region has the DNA TGTGCCAGCGGAAGAGGTACGGGGGACACAGATACGCAGTATTTT.

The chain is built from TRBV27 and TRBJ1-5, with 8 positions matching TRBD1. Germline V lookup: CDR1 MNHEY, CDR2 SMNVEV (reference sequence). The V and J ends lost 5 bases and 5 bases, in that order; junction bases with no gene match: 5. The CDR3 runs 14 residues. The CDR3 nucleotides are TGTGCCAGCAGTCCCGGACAGGGCCATCAGCCCCAGCATTTT. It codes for CASSPGQGHQPQHF.

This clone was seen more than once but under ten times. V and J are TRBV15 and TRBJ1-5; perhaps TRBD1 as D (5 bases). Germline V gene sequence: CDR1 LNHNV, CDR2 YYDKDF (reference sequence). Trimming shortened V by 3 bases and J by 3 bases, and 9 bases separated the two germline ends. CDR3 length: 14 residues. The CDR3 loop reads CATSRDKFNQPQHF. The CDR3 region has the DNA TGTGCCACCAGCAGGGACAAGTTCAATCAGCCCCAGCATTTT.

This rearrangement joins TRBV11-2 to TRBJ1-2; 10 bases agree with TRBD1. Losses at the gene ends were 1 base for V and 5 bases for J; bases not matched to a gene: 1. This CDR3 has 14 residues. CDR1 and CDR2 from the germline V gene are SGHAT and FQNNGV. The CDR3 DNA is TGTGCCAGCAGCTTAGGACAGGGGGCATATGGCTACACCTTC. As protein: CASSLGQGAYGYTF.

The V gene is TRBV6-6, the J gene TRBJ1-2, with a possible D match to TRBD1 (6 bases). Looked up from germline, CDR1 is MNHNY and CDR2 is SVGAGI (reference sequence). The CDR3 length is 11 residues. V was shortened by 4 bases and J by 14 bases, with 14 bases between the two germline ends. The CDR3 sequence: CASSSTGPSTF. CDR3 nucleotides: TGTGCCAGCAGTTCGACAGGTCCTAGTACCTTC.

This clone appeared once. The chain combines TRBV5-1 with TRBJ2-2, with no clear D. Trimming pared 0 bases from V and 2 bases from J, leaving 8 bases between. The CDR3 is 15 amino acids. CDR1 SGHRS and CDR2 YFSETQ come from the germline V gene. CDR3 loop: CASSLGRGNTGELFF. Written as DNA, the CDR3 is TGCGCCAGCAGCTTGGGAAGAGGAAACACCGGGGAGCTGTTTTTT.

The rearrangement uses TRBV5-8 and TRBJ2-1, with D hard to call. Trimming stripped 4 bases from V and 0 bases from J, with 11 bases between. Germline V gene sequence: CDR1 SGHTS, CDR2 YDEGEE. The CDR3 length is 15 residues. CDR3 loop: CASSRLTDSYNEQFF. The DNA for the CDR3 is TGTGCCAGCAGCCGTCTAACAGACTCCTACAATGAGCAGTTCTTC.

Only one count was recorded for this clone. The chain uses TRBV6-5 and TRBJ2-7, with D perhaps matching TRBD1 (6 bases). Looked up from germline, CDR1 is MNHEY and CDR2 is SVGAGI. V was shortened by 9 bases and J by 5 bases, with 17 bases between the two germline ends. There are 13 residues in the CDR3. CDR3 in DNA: TGTGCCAGTCAGACAGGCGCTGGGGACGAGCAGTACTTC. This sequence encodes CASQTGAGDEQYF.

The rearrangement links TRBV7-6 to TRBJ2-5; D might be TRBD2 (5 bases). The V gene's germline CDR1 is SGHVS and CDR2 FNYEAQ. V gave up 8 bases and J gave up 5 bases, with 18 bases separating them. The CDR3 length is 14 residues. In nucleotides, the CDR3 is TGTGCCAGCCGCGCCCCGGGGAACGGGGAGACCCAGTACTTC. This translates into CASRAPGNGETQYF.

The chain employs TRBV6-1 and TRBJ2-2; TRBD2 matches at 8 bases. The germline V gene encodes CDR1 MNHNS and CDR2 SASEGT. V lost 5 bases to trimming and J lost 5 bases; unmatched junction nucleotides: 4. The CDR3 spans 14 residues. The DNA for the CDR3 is TGTGCCAGCAGTACGGGACTAGGGACCGGGGAGCTGTTTTTT. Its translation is CASSTGLGTGELFF.

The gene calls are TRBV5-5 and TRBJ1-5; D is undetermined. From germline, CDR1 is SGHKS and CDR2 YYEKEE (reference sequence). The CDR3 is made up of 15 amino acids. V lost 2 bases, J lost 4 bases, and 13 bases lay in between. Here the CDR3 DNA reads TGTGCCAGCAGCTTTACGGGTGGTTGGAATCAGCCCCAGCATTTT. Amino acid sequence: CASSFTGGWNQPQHF.

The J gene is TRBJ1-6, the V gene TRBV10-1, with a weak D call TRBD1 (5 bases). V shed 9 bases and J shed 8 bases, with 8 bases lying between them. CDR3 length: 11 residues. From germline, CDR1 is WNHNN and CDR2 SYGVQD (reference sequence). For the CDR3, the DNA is TGCGCCAGTGGACACGATTCACCCCTCCACTTT. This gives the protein CASGHDSPLHF.

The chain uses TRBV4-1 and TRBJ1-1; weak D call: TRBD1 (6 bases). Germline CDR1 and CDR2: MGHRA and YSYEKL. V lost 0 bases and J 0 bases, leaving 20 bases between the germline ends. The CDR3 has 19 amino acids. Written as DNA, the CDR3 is TGCGCCAGCAGCCAAGATCGTTCGGGCAGGGGTTTTTTGAACACTGAAGCTTTCTTT. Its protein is CASSQDRSGRGFLNTEAFF.

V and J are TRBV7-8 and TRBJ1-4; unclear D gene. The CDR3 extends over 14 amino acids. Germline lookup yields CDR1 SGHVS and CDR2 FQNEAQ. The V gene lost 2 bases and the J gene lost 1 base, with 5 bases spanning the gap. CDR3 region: CASSLYGTNEKLFF. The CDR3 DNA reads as TGTGCCAGCAGCTTATACGGAACTAATGAAAAACTGTTTTTT.

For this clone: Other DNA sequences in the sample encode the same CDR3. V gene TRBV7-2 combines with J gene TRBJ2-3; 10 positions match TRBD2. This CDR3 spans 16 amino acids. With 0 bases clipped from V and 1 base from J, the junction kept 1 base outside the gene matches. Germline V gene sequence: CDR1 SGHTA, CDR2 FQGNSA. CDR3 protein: CASSLALAGGTDTQYF. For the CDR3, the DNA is TGTGCCAGCAGCTTAGCTCTAGCGGGGGGCACAGATACGCAGTATTTT.

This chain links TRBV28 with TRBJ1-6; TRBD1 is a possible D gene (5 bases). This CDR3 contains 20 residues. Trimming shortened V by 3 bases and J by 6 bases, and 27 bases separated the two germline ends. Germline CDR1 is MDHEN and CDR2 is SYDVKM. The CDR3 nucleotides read TGTGCCAGCAGTTTTATGTTTCCGGGGGTTTCCCCATACTTTAATTCACCCCTCCACTTT. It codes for CASSFMFPGVSPYFNSPLHF.

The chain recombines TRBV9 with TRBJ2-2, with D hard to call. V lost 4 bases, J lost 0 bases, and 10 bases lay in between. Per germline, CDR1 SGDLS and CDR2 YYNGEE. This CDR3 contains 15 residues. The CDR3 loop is CASSPLSTNTGELFF. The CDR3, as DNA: TGTGCCAGCAGCCCTCTGAGTACGAACACCGGGGAGCTGTTTTTT.

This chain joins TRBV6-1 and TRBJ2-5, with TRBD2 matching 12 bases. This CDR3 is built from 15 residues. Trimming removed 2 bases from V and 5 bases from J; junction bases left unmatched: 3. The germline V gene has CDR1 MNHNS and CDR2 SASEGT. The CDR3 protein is CASSELAGGQETQYF. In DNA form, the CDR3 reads TGTGCCAGCAGTGAACTAGCGGGGGGGCAGGAGACCCAGTACTTC.

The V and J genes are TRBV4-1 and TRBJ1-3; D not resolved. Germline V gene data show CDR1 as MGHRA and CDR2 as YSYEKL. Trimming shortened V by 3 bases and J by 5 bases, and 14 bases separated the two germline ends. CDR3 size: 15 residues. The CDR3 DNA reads TGCGCCAGCAGCCAGTTGGGAGGGTGGAGAAACACCATATATTTT. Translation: CASSQLGGWRNTIYF.

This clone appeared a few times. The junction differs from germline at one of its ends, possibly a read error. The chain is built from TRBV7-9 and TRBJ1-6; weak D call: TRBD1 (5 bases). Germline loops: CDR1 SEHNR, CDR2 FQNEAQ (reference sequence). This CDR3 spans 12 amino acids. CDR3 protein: CSSSLTDSPLHF. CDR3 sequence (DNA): TGTTCCAGCAGTCTGACAGACTCACCCCTCCACTTT.

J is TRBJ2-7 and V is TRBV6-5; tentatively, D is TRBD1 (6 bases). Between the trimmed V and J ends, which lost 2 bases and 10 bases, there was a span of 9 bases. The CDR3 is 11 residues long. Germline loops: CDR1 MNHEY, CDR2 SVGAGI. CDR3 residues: CASSYGQSQYF. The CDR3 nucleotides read TGTGCCAGCAGTTACGGACAGAGTCAGTACTTC.